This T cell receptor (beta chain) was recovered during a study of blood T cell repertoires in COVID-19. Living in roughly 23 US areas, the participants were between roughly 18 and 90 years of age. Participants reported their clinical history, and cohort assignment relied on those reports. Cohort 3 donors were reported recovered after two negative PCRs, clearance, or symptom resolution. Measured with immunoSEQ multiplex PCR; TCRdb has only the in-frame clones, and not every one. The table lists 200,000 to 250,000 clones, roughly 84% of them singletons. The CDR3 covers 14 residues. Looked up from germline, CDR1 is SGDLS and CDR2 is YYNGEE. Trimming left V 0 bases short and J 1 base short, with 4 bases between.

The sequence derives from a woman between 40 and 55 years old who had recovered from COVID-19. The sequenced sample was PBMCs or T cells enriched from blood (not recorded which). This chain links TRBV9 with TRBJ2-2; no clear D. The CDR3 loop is CASSVVVNTGELFF. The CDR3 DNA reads TGTGCCAGCAGCGTAGTAGTGAACACCGGGGAGCTGTTTTTT.